One and the same sample provided the 30 T cell receptor beta chains below, sequenced in a study. TCRdb fed the RT-PCR reads into MiXCR, producing one record per CDR3 protein. The sample lists about 680,000 distinct CDR3 sequences, about 14% occurring once. The specimen was memory CD4+ T cells from blood. Source of these receptors: a female donor in good health, serving as a healthy control.

At least ten counts were recorded for this clonotype. The rearrangement uses TRBV27 and TRBJ1-2; D unresolved. Germline CDR1 reads MNHEY; CDR2 reads SMNVEV (reference sequence). The CDR3 sequence is 14 residues long. V lost 9 bases, J lost 8 bases, and 22 bases lay in between. CDR3 amino acids: CASQPTRDRGGYTF. The CDR3 nucleotides are TGTGCCAGTCAACCAACCCGGGATAGAGGCGGCTACACCTTC.

This clonotype was seen only a few times. It may be a read error: a sequence one base away is much more abundant. The gene calls are TRBV6-6 and TRBJ2-3; 8 bases map to TRBD2. The trim removed 5 bases at V and 2 bases at J, leaving 3 bases unmatched. Germline CDR1 MNHNY, CDR2 SVGAGI (reference sequence). The CDR3 totals 14 residues. In nucleotides, the CDR3 is TGTGCCAGCAGTGTAGCGGGAAACACAGATACGCAGTATTTT. This encodes CASSVAGNTDTQYF.

This clonotype was counted many times. The J gene is TRBJ1-5, the V gene TRBV5-1, with D possibly TRBD1 on 5 matching bases. V was clipped by 5 bases and J by 0 bases, with 12 bases between them. This CDR3 contains 15 residues. From germline, CDR1 is SGHRS and CDR2 YFSETQ. The CDR3 DNA follows: TGCGCCAGCAGTCTGGAGGGGCGTAGCAATCAGCCCCAGCATTTT. Residues: CASSLEGRSNQPQHF.

A few counts support this clonotype. The chain couples TRBV9 to TRBJ2-1, with unresolved D. CDR3 length equals 14 residues. Deletions cut 0 bases from V and 2 bases from J, with 6 bases between. Per the germline V gene, CDR1 is SGDLS and CDR2 is YYNGEE. DNA of the CDR3: TGTGCCAGCAGCGTAGAGCCAACCTACAATGAGCAGTTCTTC. Translated: CASSVEPTYNEQFF.

This clonotype was counted at least ten times. J is TRBJ1-2 and V is TRBV7-2, with 9 nucleotides matching TRBD1. Unmatched junction bases numbered 12, after V lost 3 bases and J lost 7 bases. Germline loops: CDR1 SGHTA, CDR2 FQGNSA. The CDR3 contains 16 residues. CDR3 coding DNA: TGTGCCAGCAGCTTGTTTAGCCGGGACAGGGACAGTGGCTACACCTTC. The encoded protein is CASSLFSRDRDSGYTF.

The count of this clonotype is one. The chain combines TRBV3-1 with TRBJ2-1; D uncertain. The CDR3 is made up of 15 amino acids. CDR1 and CDR2 from the germline V gene are LGHDT and YNNKEL (reference sequence). The V end lost 0 bases, the J end lost 2 bases, and 8 bases lay between the germline ends. DNA for the CDR3: TGTGCCAGCAGCCAAGATACTAACGCCTACAATGAGCAGTTCTTC. Translating it yields CASSQDTNAYNEQFF.

CDR3 nucleotide sequence: TGTGCCAGCAGCCTGGGACGCAGCTCTGGAAACACCATATATTTT. Protein product: CASSLGRSSGNTIYF. The chain is built from TRBV5-6 and TRBJ1-3, with a tentative D call TRBD1 (5 bases). This CDR3 is 15 amino acids long. CDR1 SGHDT and CDR2 YYEEEE come from the germline V gene. V lost 4 bases and J lost 0, with 11 bases in between. The full variable domain, completed using reference TRBV5-6 and TRBJ1-3, is DAGVTQSPTHLIKTRGQQVTLRCSPKSGHDTVSWYQQALGQGPQFIFQYYEEEERQRGNFPDRFSGHQFPNYSSELNVNALLLGDSALYLCASSLGRSSGNTIYFGEGSWLTVV.

This clonotype has a count of ten or more. The V and J genes are TRBV5-4 and TRBJ1-2; D may be TRBD1 (6 bases). V shed 0 bases and J shed 8 bases, with 17 bases lying between them. The CDR3 runs 15 residues. Germline assignment: CDR1 SGHNT and CDR2 YYREEE (reference sequence). CDR3 DNA: TGTGCCAGCAGCTTGGTGGGGGGAGGGGACAACGGCTACACCTTC. Its protein product is CASSLVGGGDNGYTF. Full variable domain (rest looked up from reference TRBV5-4 and TRBJ1-2): ETGVTQSPTHLIKTRGQQVTLRCSSQSGHNTVSWYQQALGQGPQFIFQYYREEENGRGNFPPRFSGLQFPNYSSELNVNALELDDSALYLCASSLVGGGDNGYTFGSGTRLTVV.

CDR3 residues: CASRATTSGNEQYF. For the CDR3, the DNA is TGTGCCAGCAGGGCAACGACTAGCGGGAACGAGCAGTACTTC. This chain joins TRBV28 and TRBJ2-7; 11 bases map to TRBD2. This CDR3 comprises 14 residues. In germline, CDR1 is MDHEN, CDR2 SYDVKM. Trimming took 6 bases from V and 5 from J; bases not matched to a gene: 6.

This clonotype was detected many times. The CDR3 here is CSARPLSGRAYEQYF. DNA of the CDR3: TGCAGTGCTAGGCCTCTTAGCGGGAGGGCCTACGAGCAGTACTTC. The J gene is TRBJ2-7, the V gene TRBV20-1; TRBD2 matches at 11 bases. The CDR3 has 15 residues. Germline V lookup: CDR1 DFQATT, CDR2 SNEGSKA (reference sequence). Trimming took 3 bases from V and 2 from J; bases not matched to a gene: 6.

In its sample, this clonotype was seen a few times. V is TRBV28 and J is TRBJ2-1, with TRBD2 as a possible D gene (5 bases). The CDR3 length is 12 residues. With 10 bases removed from V and 5 bases from J, the gap between germline ends came to 12 bases. Germline assignment: CDR1 MDHEN and CDR2 SYDVKM. The CDR3: CATRRTDNEQFF. As DNA, the CDR3 is TGTGCCACCCGAAGGACTGACAATGAGCAGTTCTTC. Full variable domain (missing parts from reference TRBV28 and TRBJ2-1): DVKVTQSSRYLVKRTGEKVFLECVQDMDHENMFWYRQDPGLGLRLIYFSYDVKMKEKGDIPEGYSVSREKKERFSLILESASTNQTSMYLCATRRTDNEQFFGPGTRLTVL.

For this clonotype: The limits of the CDR3 on the DNA are not certain, so only TCRdb's listed CDR3 is given. This chain links TRBV5-1 with TRBJ2-2; TRBD2, the table's D call, lacks a check against the DNA. Ends included, the CDR3 has 21 residues. Germline values: CDR1 SGHRS, CDR2 YFSETQ. The CDR3 sequence is CASSFYICSASGRGATGELFF.

The table lists this clonotype with a few counts. The CDR3 reads CASSLTSGNEQYF. As DNA, the CDR3 is TGTGCCAGCAGCCTTACTAGCGGGAACGAGCAGTACTTC. V and J are TRBV3-1 and TRBJ2-7; 10 positions match TRBD2. The CDR3 runs to 13 residues. The germline CDR1 and CDR2 sequences are LGHDT and YNNKEL (reference sequence). The V and J ends lost 4 bases and 5 bases, in that order; junction bases with no gene match: 2.

V and J are TRBV7-9 and TRBJ1-6, with TRBD1 matching over 7 bases. CDR1 and CDR2 (germline): SEHNR, FQNEAQ (reference sequence). This CDR3 is 14 amino acids long. V dropped 5 bases and J dropped 7; count of bases not matched to a gene: 5. The CDR3 loop reads CASSKGTVNSPLHF. The CDR3 DNA reads as TGTGCCAGCAGCAAAGGGACAGTAAATTCACCCCTCCACTTT.

There are many counts of this clonotype. The chain links TRBV5-4 to TRBJ2-7, with D maybe TRBD1 (6 bases). Trimming cost V 5 bases and J 0 bases, with 12 bases left between them. CDR1 is SGHNT and CDR2 is YYREEE in the germline V gene (reference sequence). This CDR3 is 14 amino acids long. This CDR3 reads CASSPTGVSYEQYF. CDR3 in DNA: TGTGCCAGCAGTCCGACAGGAGTCTCCTACGAGCAGTACTTC. Drawing the rest from reference TRBV5-4 and TRBJ2-7, the complete variable domain is ETGVTQSPTHLIKTRGQQVTLRCSSQSGHNTVSWYQQALGQGPQFIFQYYREEENGRGNFPPRFSGLQFPNYSSELNVNALELDDSALYLCASSPTGVSYEQYFGPGTRLTVT.

The chain uses TRBV9 and TRBJ1-2, with D uncertain. Looked up from germline, CDR1 is SGDLS and CDR2 is YYNGEE. V was cut by 4 bases and J by 5 bases, with 15 bases left in between. This CDR3 is 14 amino acids long. CDR3 coding DNA: TGTGCCAGCAGCCTAGATTCGTATGGGTATGGCTACACCTTC. Protein sequence: CASSLDSYGYGYTF.

This clonotype was detected a few times. The CDR3 nucleotides read TGTGCCAGCAGTTTAATGGGGGCGGGGGTCACTGAAGCTTTCTTT. Protein sequence: CASSLMGAGVTEAFF. The chain joins TRBV27 to TRBJ1-1; tentatively, D is TRBD1 (6 bases). The CDR3 has 15 amino acids. CDR1 and CDR2 from the germline V gene are MNHEY and SMNVEV (reference sequence). The V end lost 2 bases, the J end lost 4 bases, and 14 bases lay between the germline ends.

The CDR3 protein is CASSFVGRGFYGYTF. The DNA of the CDR3 is TGTGCCAGCAGTTTCGTGGGACGGGGATTCTATGGCTACACCTTC. J is TRBJ1-2 and V is TRBV28, with D tentatively TRBD1 (5 bases). The V and J ends lost 3 bases and 4 bases respectively, with 15 bases between them. From germline, CDR1 is MDHEN and CDR2 SYDVKM. This CDR3 has 15 residues.

The chain couples TRBV6-2 or TRBV6-3 to TRBJ1-2; TRBD1 agrees at 9 bases. Germline V gives CDR1 MNHEY, CDR2 SVGEGT. The CDR3 loop spans 13 amino acids. The V segment lost 7 bases and the J segment 4 bases; nucleotides outside the gene matches: 4. This CDR3 reads CASNPTGGYGYTF. Here the CDR3 DNA reads TGTGCCAGCAACCCGACAGGGGGCTATGGCTACACCTTC.

The chain employs TRBV9 and TRBJ2-1; D gene unclear. The V gene's germline CDR1 is SGDLS and CDR2 YYNGEE. Trimming removed 3 bases at V and 3 bases at J, with 7 bases between. CDR3 length equals 13 residues. The CDR3 is CASSDSGYNEQFF. CDR3 DNA: TGTGCCAGCAGCGATTCGGGCTACAATGAGCAGTTCTTC.

This chain connects TRBV4-2 to TRBJ2-3; the D is unclear. The V end lost 0 bases, the J end lost 0 bases, and 7 bases lay between the germline ends. CDR1 and CDR2 from the germline V gene are LGHNA and YNFKEQ. This CDR3 has 15 amino acids. The CDR3 protein is CASSQDVISTDTQYF. The CDR3 DNA is TGTGCCAGCAGCCAAGATGTCATTAGCACAGATACGCAGTATTTT.

This chain uses TRBV2 with TRBJ2-7; D gene ambiguous. CDR1 and CDR2 (germline): SNHLY, FYNNEI. Trimming took 2 bases from V and 2 from J, leaving 4 bases between them. The CDR3 has 12 residues. CDR3 in amino acids: CASSEQAYEQYF. DNA of the CDR3: TGTGCCAGCAGTGAACAGGCCTACGAGCAGTACTTC.

The chain combines TRBV28 with TRBJ2-7; D remains ambiguous. The CDR3 spans 13 residues. Trimming left V 3 bases short and J 3 bases short, with 9 bases between. Germline V gene data show CDR1 as MDHEN and CDR2 as SYDVKM. The CDR3: CASSLRLIYEQYF. CDR3 in DNA: TGTGCCAGCAGTTTGCGACTCATCTACGAGCAGTACTTC.

This clonotype was detected a few times. CDR3 residues: CASSYSGGTSGNTGELFF. In DNA form, the CDR3 reads TGTGCCAGCAGTTACTCGGGCGGGACTAGCGGGAACACCGGGGAGCTGTTTTTT. The J gene is TRBJ2-2, the V gene TRBV6-6; 11 bases align to TRBD2. V lost 0 bases to trimming and J lost 1 base; unmatched junction nucleotides: 4. The CDR3 runs 18 residues. Germline V gene data show CDR1 as MNHNY and CDR2 as SVGAGI (reference sequence).

The sample holds many counts of this clonotype. V is TRBV27 and J is TRBJ1-2; D perhaps matches TRBD1 (6 bases). This CDR3 region has 13 residues. Trimming took off 5 bases at V and 7 bases at J, with 14 bases between the two ends. Germline loops: CDR1 MNHEY, CDR2 SMNVEV (reference sequence). The CDR3 sequence: CASSKDRGGGYTF. In DNA form, the CDR3 reads TGTGCCAGCAGTAAAGACAGAGGGGGTGGCTACACCTTC.

The rearrangement uses TRBV6-5 and TRBJ2-7; D is perhaps TRBD1 (6 bases). Germline V lookup: CDR1 MNHEY, CDR2 SVGAGI. The ends were cut back, 4 bases at V and 1 base at J, with 20 bases in the middle. This CDR3 spans 17 amino acids. The CDR3 DNA sequence: TGTGCCAGCAGTTCCCAGGGGAGAGGGCTCGGATCCTACGAGCAGTACTTC. It translates to CASSSQGRGLGSYEQYF.

The rearrangement joins TRBV7-2 to TRBJ2-1; D may be TRBD2 (5 bases). This CDR3 contains 15 residues. V was trimmed by 7 bases and J by 0 bases, leaving 13 bases between them. Germline values: CDR1 SGHTA, CDR2 FQGNSA. CDR3: CASTRDGSSYNEQFF. The CDR3 bases are TGTGCCAGCACCCGTGATGGGAGCTCCTACAATGAGCAGTTCTTC.

This clonotype was observed a handful of times. This CDR3 reads CASSQDVWNTEAFF. The CDR3 nucleotides are TGTGCCAGCAGTCAGGATGTTTGGAACACTGAAGCTTTCTTT. The V and J genes are TRBV7-2 and TRBJ1-1; D ambiguous. Per germline, CDR1 SGHTA and CDR2 FQGNSA. CDR3 length equals 14 residues. V dropped 6 bases and J dropped 1 base, with 12 bases sitting between them.

A note on this clonotype: One junction end does not reproduce the germline sequence, and a read error may be involved. J is TRBJ1-2 and V is TRBV19; possibly TRBD1 for D (6 bases). This CDR3 is 16 amino acids long. The germline V gene has CDR1 LNHDA and CDR2 SQIVND (reference sequence). CDR3 amino acids: CGSTPTGNWANYGYTF. CDR3 nucleotides: TGTGGCAGTACCCCAACAGGGAATTGGGCTAACTATGGCTACACCTTC. Variable domain in full (rest from reference TRBV19 and TRBJ1-2): DGGITQSPKYLFRKEGQNVTLSCEQNLNHDAMYWYRQDPGQGLRLIYYSQIVNDFQKGDIAEGYSVSREKKESFPLTVTSAQKNPTAFYLCGSTPTGNWANYGYTFGSGTRLTVV.

This clonotype was seen only a few times. V and J are TRBV14 and TRBJ1-2, with 10 bases aligning to TRBD1. Losses at the gene ends were 3 bases for V and 1 base for J; bases not matched to a gene: 8. Germline-derived CDR1 and CDR2 are SGHDN and FVKESK. The CDR3 loop spans 17 amino acids. The CDR3 region is CASSQRQGARINYGYTF. Here the CDR3 DNA reads TGTGCCAGCAGCCAGAGACAGGGGGCGCGGATTAACTATGGCTACACCTTC.